This entry is about one TCR beta chain. The data were taken from a study of TIL therapy for anti-PD-1-resistant metastatic lung cancer. Sequencing used immunoSEQ v3. This table comes from immunoSEQ multiplex PCR, and its TCRdb copy is limited to in-frame clones, with some not included. The sample yields tens of thousands of clones, more than 60% seen once. The CDR3 length is 12 residues. Trimming removed 4 bases from V and 5 bases from J, with 7 bases in between. CDR1 is LNHDA, CDR2 SQIVND, per germline (reference sequence). Time point specified: pre-treatment sample, taken before nivolumab and TIL therapy.

V usage is TRBV19 and J usage is TRBJ2-3; D gene ambiguous. This sequence was found in a person aged 30 to 80 with non-small cell lung cancer. The sample here was blood, taken at baseline. The CDR3 DNA sequence: TGTGCCAGTAGTACCCTAGAAGATACGCAGTATTTT. The encoded protein is CASSTLEDTQYF.